This entry lists 28 T cell receptor beta chains sequenced from one sample in a study of cytomegalovirus exposure and HLA in healthy donors. The primer mix had 60 Vbeta and 13 Jbeta primers. Only in-frame clones appear in the TCRdb table, and some are missing; sequencing was by immunoSEQ multiplex PCR. The table has 200,000 or so clones, about four fifths seen once. Sequencing was carried out using PBMCs. The receptors here all came from a boy aged 2-15 years in good health and CMV-seronegative.

The rearrangement joins TRBV28 to TRBJ2-7; maybe TRBD1 (5 bases). Germline values: CDR1 MDHEN, CDR2 SYDVKM. The ends were cut back, 3 bases at V and 2 bases at J, with 11 bases in the middle. The CDR3 runs to 14 residues. CDR3: CASSFPDTTYEQYF. Here the CDR3 DNA reads TGTGCCAGCAGTTTCCCGGACACCACCTACGAGCAGTACTTC.

The chain couples TRBV30 to TRBJ1-1; no clear D. This CDR3 has 11 residues. The V gene's germline CDR1 is GTSNPN and CDR2 SVGIG (reference sequence). The ends were cut back, 5 bases at V and 5 bases at J, with 9 bases in the middle. The CDR3 sequence: CAWSPLTEAFF. The CDR3 DNA follows: TGTGCCTGGTCCCCATTGACTGAAGCTTTCTTT.

This rearrangement joins TRBV15 to TRBJ1-4, with a tentative D call TRBD1 (6 bases). Trimming removed 6 bases at V and 10 bases at J, with 9 bases between. This CDR3 is built from 11 residues. Germline CDR1 LNHNV, CDR2 YYDKDF (reference sequence). In DNA form, the CDR3 reads TGTGCCACCAGACAGGGCTCAAAACTGTTTTTT. Translation gives CATRQGSKLFF.

This rearrangement joins TRBV19 to TRBJ1-6, with TRBD1 matching over 7 bases. CDR3 length: 16 amino acids. Germline V gene data show CDR1 as LNHDA and CDR2 as SQIVND (reference sequence). V lost 6 bases to trimming and J lost 7 bases; unmatched junction nucleotides: 12. CDR3 sequence reads: CASSPRDRALNSPLHF. In DNA form, the CDR3 reads TGTGCCAGTAGCCCTCGTGACAGGGCTCTCAATTCACCCCTCCACTTT.

This clone has only a few counts. The chain carries TRBV4-3 and TRBJ1-1; D perhaps matches TRBD1 (5 bases). The CDR3 spans 14 residues. Germline assignment: CDR1 LGHNA and CDR2 YSLEER. Trimming pared 1 base from V and 5 bases from J, leaving 11 bases between. CDR3 region: CASSQARVGTEAFF. CDR3 nucleotide sequence: TGCGCCAGCAGCCAAGCCAGGGTCGGGACTGAAGCTTTCTTT.

V gene TRBV2 combines with J gene TRBJ2-5, with D hard to call. Trimming stripped 6 bases from V and 7 bases from J, with 15 bases between. Germline CDR1 is SNHLY and CDR2 is FYNNEI. The CDR3 consists of 13 residues. CDR3 DNA sequence: TGTGCCAGCAGGATCGACTCACGCGGGACCCAGTACTTC. This sequence encodes CASRIDSRGTQYF.

This rearrangement joins TRBV9 to TRBJ2-1; 8 bases fit TRBD2. Losses at the gene ends were 0 bases for V and 4 bases for J; bases not matched to a gene: 3. CDR3 size: 15 residues. From germline, CDR1 is SGDLS and CDR2 YYNGEE. CDR3 protein: CASSVAGGIYNEQFF. The DNA for the CDR3 is TGTGCCAGCAGCGTAGCGGGGGGGATATACAATGAGCAGTTCTTC. Full variable domain (outside the CDR3, taken from reference TRBV9 and TRBJ2-1): DSGVTQTPKHLITATGQRVTLRCSPRSGDLSVYWYQQSLDQGLQFLIQYYNGEERAKGNILERFSAQQFPDLHSELNLSSLELGDSALYFCASSVAGGIYNEQFFGPGTRLTVL.

The rearrangement links TRBV25-1 to TRBJ1-1, with D possibly matching TRBD1 (6 bases). Per germline, CDR1 MGHDK and CDR2 SYGVNS. Trimming took 2 bases from V and 0 from J, leaving 19 bases between them. The CDR3 length is 18 residues. The CDR3 DNA is TGTGCCAGCAGTGAACCCAGAGGGGGGGGCCGCATGAACACTGAAGCTTTCTTT. This translates into CASSEPRGGGRMNTEAFF. Supplemented by reference TRBV25-1 and TRBJ1-1, the full variable domain reads EADIYQTPRYLVIGTGKKITLECSQTMGHDKMYWYQQDPGMELHLIHYSYGVNSTEKGDLSSESTVSRIRTEHFPLTLESARPSHTSQYLCASSEPRGGGRMNTEAFFGQGTRLTVV.

This clone appeared a single time. The rearrangement joins TRBV29-1 to TRBJ1-1; D ambiguous. Germline assignment: CDR1 SQVTM and CDR2 ANQGSEA. This CDR3 comprises 11 residues. The CDR3 region is CSGKTGSEAFF. CDR3 DNA sequence: TGCAGTGGTAAAACCGGGTCTGAAGCTTTCTTT.

The chain is built from TRBV7-3 and TRBJ2-3; 8 bases match TRBD2. The junction had 5 bases not matched to a gene; V was cut back by 1 base and J by 2 bases. CDR3 size: 16 residues. CDR1 is SGHTA, CDR2 FQGTGA, per germline. CDR3 DNA: TGTGCCAGCAGCTTAAATCCGGGGGGGACCACAGATACGCAGTATTTT. This translates into CASSLNPGGTTDTQYF.

The chain is built from TRBV4-1 and TRBJ1-5; D unclear. There are 16 residues in the CDR3. Germline V lookup: CDR1 MGHRA, CDR2 YSYEKL. Trimming took off 0 bases at V and 3 bases at J, with 12 bases between the two ends. CDR3 nucleotide sequence: TGCGCCAGCAGCCAAGAGCCGGCAGGCTCCAATCAGCCCCAGCATTTT. Protein sequence: CASSQEPAGSNQPQHF.

J is TRBJ2-3 and V is TRBV7-9; 12 bases agree with TRBD2. In germline, CDR1 is SEHNR, CDR2 FQNEAQ (reference sequence). J lost 2 bases, V lost 4 bases, and 4 bases had no gene match. The CDR3 has 16 residues. CDR3 sequence (DNA): TGTGCCAGCAGCTACCCTAGCGGGGGGGCCACAGATACGCAGTATTTT. Its translation is CASSYPSGGATDTQYF.

This clone has just one count. Different DNA sequences within this sample yield the same CDR3. CDR3: CASSLVGATNYGYTF. The CDR3 nucleotides are TGCGCCAGCAGCTTGGTTGGGGCGACCAACTATGGCTACACCTTC. The rearrangement links TRBV5-1 to TRBJ1-2, with D perhaps matching TRBD1 (5 bases). Between the trimmed V and J ends, which lost 0 bases and 2 bases, there was a span of 11 bases. This CDR3 has 15 residues. Germline CDR1 SGHRS, CDR2 YFSETQ.

The chain joins TRBV4-2 to TRBJ2-5; D is uncertain. From germline, CDR1 is LGHNA and CDR2 YNFKEQ. Trimming left V 0 bases short and J 4 bases short, with 15 bases between. This CDR3 is 16 amino acids long. For the CDR3, the DNA is TGTGCCAGCAGCCAAGAGGGTTACGGAGTCCGAGAGACCCAGTACTTC. Translating gives CASSQEGYGVRETQYF.

This chain uses TRBV5-4 with TRBJ2-1; tentatively, D is TRBD1 (6 bases). In germline, CDR1 is SGHNT, CDR2 YYREEE (reference sequence). With 7 bases removed from V and 9 bases from J, the gap between germline ends came to 23 bases. This CDR3 is built from 15 residues. The CDR3, as DNA: TGTGCCAGCGGCTCGTACAGGGCATGGGAGCCTGAGCAGTTCTTC. Translation: CASGSYRAWEPEQFF.

The chain has TRBV6-5 and TRBJ2-1; 8 bases map to TRBD1. Germline trimming cut 0 bases from V and 9 bases from J; bases unmatched to any gene: 4. Per the germline V gene, CDR1 is MNHEY and CDR2 is SVGAGI. This CDR3 is 14 amino acids long. The CDR3 spells CASSYSDRVGEQFF. The CDR3 nucleotides are TGTGCCAGCAGTTACTCGGACAGGGTAGGTGAGCAGTTCTTC.

In regard to this clone: The junction and the germline gene differ at one end; a read error may be behind it. The chain joins TRBV7-2 to TRBJ2-7; 8 bases match TRBD2. The CDR3 runs 13 residues. Looked up from germline, CDR1 is SGHTA and CDR2 is FQGNSA. The CDR3 DNA is TGTGCCAGCAGCTTACCGCCGATGCGGGGGGCGGACTTC. Its protein is CASSLPPMRGADF.

The chain is built from TRBV10-1 and TRBJ2-7; D perhaps matches TRBD1 (6 bases). V lost 5 bases and J lost 5, with 22 bases in between. The CDR3 has 16 residues. Germline CDR1 is WNHNN and CDR2 is SYGVQD (reference sequence). DNA for the CDR3: TGCGCCAGCAGTACGTGGGCCGAGCAGGGGTGGAACGAGCAGTACTTC. This codes for CASSTWAEQGWNEQYF.

This chain connects TRBV2 to TRBJ1-5; 9 bases line up with TRBD1. Losses at the gene ends were 6 bases for V and 2 bases for J; bases not matched to a gene: 5. Germline CDR1 is SNHLY and CDR2 is FYNNEI. The CDR3 loop spans 15 amino acids. This CDR3 reads CASSAGQGRNQPQHF. In DNA, the CDR3 is TGTGCCAGCAGCGCGGGACAGGGTCGCAATCAGCCCCAGCATTTT.

This clone was picked up one time. The chain joins TRBV5-1 to TRBJ1-5; D possibly corresponds to TRBD1 (6 bases). Germline V gives CDR1 SGHRS, CDR2 YFSETQ. Trimming shortened V by 4 bases and J by 5 bases, and 13 bases separated the two germline ends. CDR3 length: 14 amino acids. CDR3 bases: TGCGCCAGCAGCCCTGGACAGCCGGATCAGCCCCAGCATTTT. This sequence encodes CASSPGQPDQPQHF.

The chain employs TRBV7-3 and TRBJ2-3; tentatively, D is TRBD1 (7 bases). CDR1 is SGHTA and CDR2 is FQGTGA in the germline V gene. Between the trimmed V and J ends, which lost 5 bases and 6 bases, there was a span of 15 bases. The CDR3 runs 14 residues. The CDR3 coding sequence is TGTGCCAGCAGCCCCAGGGGGGCCGAGGATACGCAGTATTTT. Its protein is CASSPRGAEDTQYF.

The CDR3 DNA reads TGTGCCAGCAGCTTGGGGACAGCAGATACGCAGTATTTT. Residues: CASSLGTADTQYF. This sequence joins TRBV5-5 and TRBJ2-3, with D tentatively TRBD1 (6 bases). V lost 0 bases to trimming and J lost 4 bases, with 6 bases between them. This CDR3 has 13 residues. Per the germline V gene, CDR1 is SGHKS and CDR2 is YYEKEE (reference sequence).

This chain connects TRBV4-2 to TRBJ2-3, with 10 nucleotides matching TRBD2. This CDR3 spans 16 amino acids. With V trimmed by 1 base and J by 5 bases, 6 bases remained unmatched. Looked up from germline, CDR1 is LGHNA and CDR2 is YNFKEQ. The CDR3 DNA sequence: TGTGCCAGCAGCCAAGCCAGCGGGGGGGCCCTAGATACGCAGTATTTT. This translates into CASSQASGGALDTQYF.

The chain joins TRBV11-2 to TRBJ2-2, with 9 bases lining up with TRBD1. Germline CDR1 and CDR2: SGHAT and FQNNGV. After removal of 5 bases from V and 3 bases from J, the junction contained 7 bases not matched to a gene. The CDR3 is 16 residues long. CDR3 bases: TGTGCCAGCAGCCCCCGTCGGACAGGGGACACCGGGGAGCTGTTTTTT. This gives the protein CASSPRRTGDTGELFF.

The chain employs TRBV21-1 and TRBJ1-1; the table's D call of TRBD1 was not tested on the DNA. TRBV21-1 counts as a pseudogene. The CDR3 is made up of 13 amino acids. The CDR3 DNA reads TGTGCCAGCAGCAAACAGGGGAACACTGAAGCTTTCTTT. Amino acid sequence: CASSKQGNTEAFF.

The genes are TRBV5-6 and TRBJ2-1; weak D call: TRBD2 (6 bases). The germline CDR1 and CDR2 sequences are SGHDT and YYEEEE. This CDR3 spans 14 amino acids. V was trimmed by 3 bases and J by 2 bases, leaving 9 bases between them. CDR3: CASSSGGAYNEQFF. Written as DNA, the CDR3 is TGTGCCAGCAGCTCGGGCGGGGCCTACAATGAGCAGTTCTTC.

The chain has TRBV7-9 and TRBJ2-7, with a tentative D call TRBD1 (5 bases). V shed 3 bases and J shed 4 bases, with 13 bases lying between them. From germline, CDR1 is SEHNR and CDR2 FQNEAQ (reference sequence). The CDR3 spans 14 residues. CDR3 amino acids: CASSFSGQRYEQYF. DNA of the CDR3: TGTGCCAGCAGCTTTTCCGGACAAAGATACGAGCAGTACTTC.

This clone was seen once. The chain uses TRBV7-6 and TRBJ2-5, with 13 bases that match TRBD2. Germline values: CDR1 SGHVS, CDR2 FNYEAQ. The V and J ends lost 5 bases and 3 bases, in that order; junction bases with no gene match: 9. CDR3 size: 17 residues. DNA for the CDR3: TGTGCCAGCAGCGTCGCCGGGACTAGCGGGGAAAAAGAGACCCAGTACTTC. Residues: CASSVAGTSGEKETQYF.